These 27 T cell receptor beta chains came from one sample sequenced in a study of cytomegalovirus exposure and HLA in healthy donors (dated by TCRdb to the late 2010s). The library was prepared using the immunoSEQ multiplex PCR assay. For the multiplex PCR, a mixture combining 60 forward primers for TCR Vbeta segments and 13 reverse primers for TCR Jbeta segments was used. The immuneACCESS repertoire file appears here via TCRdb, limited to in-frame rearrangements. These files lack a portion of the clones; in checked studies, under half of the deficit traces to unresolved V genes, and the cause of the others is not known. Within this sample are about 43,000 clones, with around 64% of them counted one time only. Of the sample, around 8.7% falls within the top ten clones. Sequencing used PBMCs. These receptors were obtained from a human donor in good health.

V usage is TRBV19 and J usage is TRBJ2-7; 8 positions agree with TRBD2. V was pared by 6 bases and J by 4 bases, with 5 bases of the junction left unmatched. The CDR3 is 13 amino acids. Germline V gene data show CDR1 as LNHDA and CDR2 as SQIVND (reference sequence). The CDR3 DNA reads TGTGCCAGTAGACCAGCGGGGGAGTACGAGCAGTACTTC. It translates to CASRPAGEYEQYF.

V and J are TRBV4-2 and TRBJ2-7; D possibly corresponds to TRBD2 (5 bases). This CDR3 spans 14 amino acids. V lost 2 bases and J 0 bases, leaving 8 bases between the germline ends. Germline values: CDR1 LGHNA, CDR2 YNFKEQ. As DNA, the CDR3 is TGTGCCAGCAGCCAAAACGCGGGCTCCTACGAGCAGTACTTC. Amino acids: CASSQNAGSYEQYF.

CDR3 amino acids: CASSLGVTYSVLHF. CDR3 in DNA: TGTGCCAGCAGCTTGGGGGTGACATATTCGGTCCTCCACTTT. The chain couples TRBV5-4 to TRBJ1-6; D gene unclear. The V gene's germline CDR1 is SGHNT and CDR2 YYREEE (reference sequence). The CDR3 extends over 14 amino acids. Trimming pared 0 bases from V and 15 bases from J, leaving 16 bases between. Supplemented by reference TRBV5-4 and TRBJ1-6, the full variable domain reads ETGVTQSPTHLIKTRGQQVTLRCSSQSGHNTVSWYQQALGQGPQFIFQYYREEENGRGNFPPRFSGLQFPNYSSELNVNALELDDSALYLCASSLGVTYSVLHFGNGTRLTVT.

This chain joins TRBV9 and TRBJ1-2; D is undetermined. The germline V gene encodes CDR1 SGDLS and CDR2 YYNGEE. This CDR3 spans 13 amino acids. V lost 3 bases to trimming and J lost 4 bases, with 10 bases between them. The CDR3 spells CASSASETYGYTF. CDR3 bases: TGTGCCAGCAGCGCTAGTGAAACCTATGGCTACACCTTC.

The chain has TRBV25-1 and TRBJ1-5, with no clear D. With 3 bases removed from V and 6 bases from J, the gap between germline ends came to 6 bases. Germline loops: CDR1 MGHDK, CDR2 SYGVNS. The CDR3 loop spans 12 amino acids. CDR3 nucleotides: TGTGCCAGCAGTGACGGTAGTCAGCCCCAGCATTTT. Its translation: CASSDGSQPQHF.

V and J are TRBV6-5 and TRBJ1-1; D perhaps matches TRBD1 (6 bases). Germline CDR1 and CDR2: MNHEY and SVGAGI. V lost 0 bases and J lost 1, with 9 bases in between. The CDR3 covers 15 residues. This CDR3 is CASSYSNRANTEAFF. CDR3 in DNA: TGTGCCAGCAGTTACTCGAACAGGGCGAACACTGAAGCTTTCTTT.

CDR3 sequence reads: CASKPGRGYGYTF. In DNA form, the CDR3 reads TGTGCCAGTAAGCCGGGGAGGGGTTATGGCTACACCTTC. V and J are TRBV19 and TRBJ1-2; perhaps TRBD1 as D (5 bases). This CDR3 contains 13 residues. Trimming took off 7 bases at V and 5 bases at J, with 14 bases between the two ends. Germline CDR1 is LNHDA and CDR2 is SQIVND (reference sequence).

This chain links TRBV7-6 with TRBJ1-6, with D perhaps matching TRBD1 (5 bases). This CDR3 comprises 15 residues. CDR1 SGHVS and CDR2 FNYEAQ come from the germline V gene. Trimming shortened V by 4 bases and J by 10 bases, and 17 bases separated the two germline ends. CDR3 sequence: CASSSRPQRDSPLHF. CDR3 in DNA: TGTGCCAGCAGCTCCCGACCGCAGCGGGACTCACCCCTCCACTTT.

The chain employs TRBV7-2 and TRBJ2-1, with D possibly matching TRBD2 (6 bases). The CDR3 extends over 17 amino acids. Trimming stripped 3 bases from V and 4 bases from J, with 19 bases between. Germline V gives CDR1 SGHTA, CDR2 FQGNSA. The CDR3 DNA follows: TGTGCCAGCAGCTTCGCCCGCCTGAGCGGGTATTACAATGAGCAGTTCTTC. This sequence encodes CASSFARLSGYYNEQFF.

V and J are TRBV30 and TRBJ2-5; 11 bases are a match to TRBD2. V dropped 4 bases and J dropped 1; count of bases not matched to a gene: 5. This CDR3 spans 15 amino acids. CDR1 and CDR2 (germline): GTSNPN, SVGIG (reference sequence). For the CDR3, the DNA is TGTGCCTGGACCCCGGGACTAGCGGTCCAAGAGACCCAGTACTTC. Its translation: CAWTPGLAVQETQYF.

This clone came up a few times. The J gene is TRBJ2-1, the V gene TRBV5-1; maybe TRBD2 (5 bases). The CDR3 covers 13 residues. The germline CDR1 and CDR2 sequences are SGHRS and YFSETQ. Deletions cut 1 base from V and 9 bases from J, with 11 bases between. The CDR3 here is CASSLRDPVEQFF. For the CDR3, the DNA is TGCGCCAGCAGCTTGCGGGATCCAGTTGAGCAGTTCTTC. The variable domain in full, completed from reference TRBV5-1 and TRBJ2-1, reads KAGVTQTPRYLIKTRGQQVTLSCSPISGHRSVSWYQQTPGQGLQFLFEYFSETQRNKGNFPGRFSGRQFSNSRSEMNVSTLELGDSALYLCASSLRDPVEQFFGPGTRLTVL.

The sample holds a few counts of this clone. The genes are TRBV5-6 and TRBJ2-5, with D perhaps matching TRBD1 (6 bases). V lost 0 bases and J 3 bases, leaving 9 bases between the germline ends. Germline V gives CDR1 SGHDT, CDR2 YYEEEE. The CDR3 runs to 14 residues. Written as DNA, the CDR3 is TGTGCCAGCAGCTTGGTGGACAGTAAAGAGACCCAGTACTTC. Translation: CASSLVDSKETQYF.

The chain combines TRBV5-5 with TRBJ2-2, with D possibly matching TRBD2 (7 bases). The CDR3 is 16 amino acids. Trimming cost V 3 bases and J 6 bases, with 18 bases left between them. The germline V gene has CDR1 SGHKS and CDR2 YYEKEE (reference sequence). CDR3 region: CASSYAPGGQAGELFF. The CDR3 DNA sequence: TGTGCCAGCAGCTACGCTCCCGGGGGGCAAGCCGGGGAGCTGTTTTTT.

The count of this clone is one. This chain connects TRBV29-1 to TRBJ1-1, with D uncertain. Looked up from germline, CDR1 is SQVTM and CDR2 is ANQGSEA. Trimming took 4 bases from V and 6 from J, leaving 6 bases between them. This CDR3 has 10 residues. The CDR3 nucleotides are TGCAGCGTTGTTGAGGCTGAAGCTTTCTTT. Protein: CSVVEAEAFF.

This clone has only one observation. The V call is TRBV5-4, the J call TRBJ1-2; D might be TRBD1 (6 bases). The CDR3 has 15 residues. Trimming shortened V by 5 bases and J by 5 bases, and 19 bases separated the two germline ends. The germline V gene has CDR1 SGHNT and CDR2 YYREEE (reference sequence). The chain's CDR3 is CASRSIRGGTYGYTF. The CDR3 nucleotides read TGTGCCAGCAGGTCAATCCGAGGGGGAACTTATGGCTACACCTTC.

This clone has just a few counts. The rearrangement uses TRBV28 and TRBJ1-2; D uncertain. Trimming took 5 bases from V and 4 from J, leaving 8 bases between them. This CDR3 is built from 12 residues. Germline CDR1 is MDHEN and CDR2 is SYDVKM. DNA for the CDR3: TGTGCCAGCAGTCCTATACTCTATGGCTACACCTTC. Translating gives CASSPILYGYTF.

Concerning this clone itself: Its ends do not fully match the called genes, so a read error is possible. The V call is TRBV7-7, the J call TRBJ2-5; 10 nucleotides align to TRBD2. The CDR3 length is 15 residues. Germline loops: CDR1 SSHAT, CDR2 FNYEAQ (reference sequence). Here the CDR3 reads CASSLAGGLQETQYF. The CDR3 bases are TGTGCTAGCAGCTTAGCGGGGGGACTACAAGAGACCCAGTACTTC.

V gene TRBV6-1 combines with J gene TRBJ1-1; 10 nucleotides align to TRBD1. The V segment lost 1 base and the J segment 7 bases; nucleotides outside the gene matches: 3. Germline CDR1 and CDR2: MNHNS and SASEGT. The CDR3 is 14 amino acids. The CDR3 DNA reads TGTGCCAGCAGTGAAGGTGGGACAGGGGATGAAGCTTTCTTT. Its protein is CASSEGGTGDEAFF.

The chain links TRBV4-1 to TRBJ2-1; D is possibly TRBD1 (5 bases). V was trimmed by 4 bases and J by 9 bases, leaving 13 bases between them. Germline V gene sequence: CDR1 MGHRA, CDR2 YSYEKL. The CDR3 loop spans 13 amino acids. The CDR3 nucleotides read TGCGCCAGCAGCCTCCGTCAGGGTAGTGAGCAGTTCTTC. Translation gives CASSLRQGSEQFF.

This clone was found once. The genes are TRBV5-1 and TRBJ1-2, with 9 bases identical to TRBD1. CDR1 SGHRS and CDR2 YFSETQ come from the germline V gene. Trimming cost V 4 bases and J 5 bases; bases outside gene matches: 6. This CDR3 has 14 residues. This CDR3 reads CASSITGGGYGYTF. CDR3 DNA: TGCGCCAGCAGCATAACAGGGGGCGGATATGGCTACACCTTC. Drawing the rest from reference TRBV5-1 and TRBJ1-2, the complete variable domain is KAGVTQTPRYLIKTRGQQVTLSCSPISGHRSVSWYQQTPGQGLQFLFEYFSETQRNKGNFPGRFSGRQFSNSRSEMNVSTLELGDSALYLCASSITGGGYGYTFGSGTRLTVV.

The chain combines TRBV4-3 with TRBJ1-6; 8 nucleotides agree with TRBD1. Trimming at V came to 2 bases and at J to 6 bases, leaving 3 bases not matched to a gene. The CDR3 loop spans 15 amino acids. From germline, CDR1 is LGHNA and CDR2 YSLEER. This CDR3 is CASSQIQGGNSPLHF. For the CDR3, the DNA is TGCGCCAGCAGCCAAATACAGGGGGGTAATTCACCCCTCCACTTT.

CDR3 DNA sequence: TGTGCCAGCAGCGTAACAGGGTCAACCTACGAGCAGTACTTC. It encodes CASSVTGSTYEQYF. The chain has TRBV5-6 and TRBJ2-7; a possible D gene is TRBD1 (6 bases). Per germline, CDR1 SGHDT and CDR2 YYEEEE. The CDR3 totals 14 residues. The V end was cut by 4 bases, the J end by 2 bases, with 13 bases between.

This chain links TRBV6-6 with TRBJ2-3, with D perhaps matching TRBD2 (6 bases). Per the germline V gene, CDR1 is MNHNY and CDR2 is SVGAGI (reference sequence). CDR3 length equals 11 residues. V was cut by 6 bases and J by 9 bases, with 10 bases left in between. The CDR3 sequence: CASSQLATQYF. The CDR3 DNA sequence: TGTGCCAGCAGCCAGCTAGCGACGCAGTATTTT.

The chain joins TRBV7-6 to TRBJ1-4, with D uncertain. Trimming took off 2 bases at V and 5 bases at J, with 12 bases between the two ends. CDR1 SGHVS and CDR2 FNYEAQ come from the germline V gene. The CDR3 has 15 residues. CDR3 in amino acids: CASSLNVGENEKLFF. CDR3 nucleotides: TGTGCCAGCAGCTTAAACGTTGGTGAGAATGAAAAACTGTTTTTT.

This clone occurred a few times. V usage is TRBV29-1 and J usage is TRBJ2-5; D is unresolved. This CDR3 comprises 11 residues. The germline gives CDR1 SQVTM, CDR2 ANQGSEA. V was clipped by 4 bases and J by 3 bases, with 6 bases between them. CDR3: CSVGDKETQYF. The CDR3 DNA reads TGCAGCGTTGGCGACAAAGAGACCCAGTACTTC.

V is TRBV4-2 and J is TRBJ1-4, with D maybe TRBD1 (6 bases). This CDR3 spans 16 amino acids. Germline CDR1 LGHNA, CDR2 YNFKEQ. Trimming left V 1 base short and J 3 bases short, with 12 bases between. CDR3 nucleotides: TGTGCCAGCAGCCAAGCTTTGGGGGCGTCTAATGAAAAACTGTTTTTT. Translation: CASSQALGASNEKLFF.

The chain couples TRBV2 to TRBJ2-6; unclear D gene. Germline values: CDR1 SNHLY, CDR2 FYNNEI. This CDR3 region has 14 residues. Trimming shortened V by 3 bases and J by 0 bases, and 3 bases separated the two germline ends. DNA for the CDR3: TGTGCCAGCAGTGAGAGCTCTGGGGCCAACGTCCTGACTTTC. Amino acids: CASSESSGANVLTF.